The 31 T cell receptor beta chains below were found in one sample sequenced in a study of blood T cells in healthy people across ages. Combining a sample-barcoded 5' primer with a J-beta primer mix, a second PCR ran for about 6 to 12 cycles. TCRdb re-called the 5' RACE reads with MiXCR, one entry per CDR3 protein. The table includes hundreds of thousands of distinct CDR3 sequences, about 46% detected once. Material: blood. Receptors were obtained from a man aged 80 or over in good health.

This clonotype occurred a few times. CDR3 sequence reads: CASSVVQGDYNEQFF. CDR3 sequence (DNA): TGTGCCAGCAGCGTAGTTCAGGGGGACTACAATGAGCAGTTCTTC. The chain couples TRBV9 to TRBJ2-1; 7 nucleotides agree with TRBD1. J was trimmed by 3 bases and V by 0 bases; bases with no gene match: 3. Germline V CDR1 and CDR2: SGDLS, YYNGEE. This CDR3 spans 15 amino acids.

The sample holds a few counts of this clonotype. This chain connects TRBV28 to TRBJ2-3, with 9 nucleotides matching TRBD1. Unmatched junction bases numbered 7, after V lost 5 bases and J lost 13 bases. Germline V gene sequence: CDR1 MDHEN, CDR2 SYDVKM. This CDR3 spans 12 amino acids. CDR3 residues: CASSLRTGEKYF. DNA of the CDR3: TGTGCCAGCAGTCTCCGGACAGGGGAGAAGTATTTT.

This rearrangement joins TRBV27 to TRBJ2-7, with D tentatively TRBD2 (5 bases). This CDR3 is 15 amino acids long. Germline loops: CDR1 MNHEY, CDR2 SMNVEV (reference sequence). V lost 5 bases and J 2 bases, leaving 16 bases between the germline ends. This CDR3 reads CASSALAAVPYEQYF. As DNA, the CDR3 is TGTGCCAGCAGTGCACTGGCAGCGGTTCCCTACGAGCAGTACTTC.

The J gene is TRBJ2-5, the V gene TRBV10-3; D assignment may be TRBD1 or TRBD2 (5 bases each). The CDR3 loop spans 16 amino acids. Germline-derived CDR1 and CDR2 are ENHRY and SYGVKD. V was cut by 2 bases and J by 2 bases, with 15 bases left in between. The CDR3 here is CAISETPGTGQETQYF. The DNA for the CDR3 is TGTGCCATCAGTGAGACGCCGGGGACGGGTCAAGAGACCCAGTACTTC.

The chain has TRBV29-1 and TRBJ1-2; D may be TRBD1 (5 bases). This CDR3 comprises 12 residues. The germline V gene has CDR1 SQVTM and CDR2 ANQGSEA. Trimming took 4 bases from V and 8 from J, leaving 14 bases between them. The CDR3 here is CSVVRGSWGYTF. CDR3 nucleotides: TGCAGCGTTGTACGGGGGTCCTGGGGCTACACCTTC.

As regards this clonotype: A single base separates this from a much larger clone, so it may be a read error. This sequence joins TRBV5-1 and TRBJ2-7; D possibly corresponds to TRBD2 (5 bases). The CDR3 has 13 amino acids. In germline, CDR1 is SGHRS, CDR2 YFSETQ. CDR3 sequence reads: CAGSVGEAYEQYF. CDR3 nucleotides: TGCGCCGGCAGCGTCGGGGAAGCCTACGAGCAGTACTTC.

V is TRBV28 and J is TRBJ2-5, with 7 bases that match TRBD1. With the DNA end fitting TRBJ2-7 better, the J assignment may be wrong. The CDR3 extends over 15 amino acids. Germline V gene data show CDR1 as MDHEN and CDR2 as SYDVKM. CDR3 sequence (DNA): TGTGCCAGCAGGGTAAGACAGGGAAATTTCTACGAGCAGTACTTC. Its translation is CASRVRQGNFYEQYF.

The V gene is TRBV12-3 or TRBV12-4, the J gene TRBJ1-2; D is unclear. The CDR3 has 13 amino acids. V was trimmed by 5 bases and J by 5 bases, leaving 12 bases between them. DNA for the CDR3: TGTGCCAGCAGTACGGAGTTGAGATATGGCTACACCTTC. It specifies CASSTELRYGYTF.

There are a few counts of this clonotype. The chain recombines TRBV7-9 with TRBJ2-1, with a tentative D call TRBD2 (6 bases). CDR1 and CDR2 (germline): SEHNR, FQNEAQ (reference sequence). The germline V and J ends were trimmed by 3 bases and 7 bases, with 13 bases remaining between them. The CDR3 has 14 amino acids. CDR3 in DNA: TGTGCCAGCAGCTTGGCGACGGCGGGGAATGAGCAGTTCTTC. Translated, it gives CASSLATAGNEQFF.

V usage is TRBV4-3 and J usage is TRBJ2-1; 11 bases align to TRBD2. Trimming took 3 bases from V and 6 from J; bases not matched to a gene: 7. CDR3 size: 16 residues. The germline V gene encodes CDR1 LGHNA and CDR2 YSLEER. The CDR3: CASSHLAGGGSNEQFF. The CDR3 bases are TGCGCCAGCAGCCACCTAGCGGGAGGAGGGTCCAATGAGCAGTTCTTC.

The V gene is TRBV12-3 or TRBV12-4, the J gene TRBJ1-2, with 10 bases identical to TRBD1. J gave up 7 bases and V 4 bases, and 9 bases lay outside the gene matches. The CDR3 has 15 amino acids. The CDR3 protein is CASSSRDRGLRGYTF. CDR3 nucleotides: TGTGCCAGCAGTTCCCGGGACAGGGGTTTGCGTGGCTACACCTTC.

This clonotype occurred once. This chain joins TRBV27 and TRBJ2-5; no definite D call. Germline CDR1 is MNHEY and CDR2 is SMNVEV (reference sequence). V was shortened by 5 bases and J by 11 bases, with 18 bases between the two germline ends. The CDR3 is made up of 13 amino acids. The CDR3 region has the DNA TGTGCCAGCAGTATCGGCGATCACAATGAGCAGTACTTC. This gives the protein CASSIGDHNEQYF.

This chain uses TRBV7-2 with TRBJ1-6; D not resolved. V dropped 7 bases and J dropped 5 bases, with 12 bases sitting between them. Germline values: CDR1 SGHTA, CDR2 FQGNSA. The CDR3 has 14 amino acids. The CDR3: CASNRPGDNSPLHF. The CDR3, as DNA: TGTGCCAGCAACCGCCCCGGGGATAATTCACCCCTCCACTTT.

In this sample, this clonotype turned up a few times. The chain uses TRBV5-1 and TRBJ2-1; 14 bases line up with TRBD2. The CDR3 contains 16 residues. After removal of 2 bases from V and 7 bases from J, the junction contained 5 bases not matched to a gene. Germline-derived CDR1 and CDR2 are SGHRS and YFSETQ. CDR3 protein: CASSFSGTSGSNEQFF. The CDR3 DNA follows: TGCGCCAGCAGCTTTTCCGGGACTAGCGGGAGTAATGAGCAGTTCTTC.

The gene calls are TRBV29-1 and TRBJ2-7; D is perhaps TRBD1 or TRBD2 (5 bases each). The J call is in doubt because the DNA end fits TRBJ2-5 better. The CDR3 is made up of 15 amino acids. Germline V CDR1 and CDR2: SQVTM, ANQGSEA. CDR3: CSVEEPFWGGETQYF. CDR3 DNA: TGCAGCGTTGAAGAACCATTTTGGGGCGGGGAGACCCAGTACTTC.

This clonotype was counted once. The chain combines TRBV30 with TRBJ2-7; weak D call: TRBD2 (6 bases). Germline CDR1 is GTSNPN and CDR2 is SVGIG (reference sequence). The V gene lost 0 bases and the J gene lost 3 bases, with 9 bases spanning the gap. The CDR3 sequence is 13 residues long. CDR3 residues: CAWSVGSGYEQYF. In DNA form, the CDR3 reads TGTGCCTGGAGTGTCGGTAGCGGCTACGAGCAGTACTTC.

The chain employs TRBV12-3 or TRBV12-4 and TRBJ1-2, with D perhaps matching TRBD1 (6 bases). V was shortened by 10 bases and J by 5 bases, with 14 bases between the two germline ends. This CDR3 is built from 12 residues. The chain's CDR3 is CATKGGGYGYTF. Written as DNA, the CDR3 is TGTGCCACCAAGGGAGGGGGTTATGGCTACACCTTC.

In its sample, this clonotype was seen many times. The chain recombines TRBV28 with TRBJ2-5, with D maybe TRBD2 (5 bases). V lost 3 bases, J lost 5 bases, and 10 bases lay in between. Looked up from germline, CDR1 is MDHEN and CDR2 is SYDVKM. The CDR3 has 13 residues. CDR3 region: CASSLMLAETQYF. Here the CDR3 DNA reads TGTGCCAGCAGTTTGATGTTAGCGGAGACCCAGTACTTC.

The V and J genes are TRBV7-9 and TRBJ2-5; maybe TRBD1 (5 bases). Matching the DNA end better, TRBJ2-7 makes the J call doubtful. The CDR3 totals 12 residues. The germline gives CDR1 SEHNR, CDR2 FQNEAQ (reference sequence). The CDR3 DNA reads as TGTGCCAGCAGCATGGCAGGGAACGAGCAGTACTTC. Translation: CASSMAGNEQYF.

There are a few counts of this clonotype. The chain has TRBV24-1 and TRBJ2-3, with 12 nucleotides matching TRBD2. After removal of 4 bases from V and 2 bases from J, the junction contained 3 bases not matched to a gene. There are 16 residues in the CDR3. Germline CDR1 and CDR2: KGHDR and SFDVKD. This chain's CDR3 is CATSEGLAGNTDTQYF. As DNA, the CDR3 is TGTGCCACCAGTGAAGGACTAGCGGGAAACACAGATACGCAGTATTTT.

J is TRBJ2-7 and V is TRBV20-1; 12 bases match TRBD1. J lost 7 bases, V lost 2 bases, and 6 bases had no gene match. The CDR3 runs 14 residues. CDR1 DFQATT and CDR2 SNEGSKA come from the germline V gene (reference sequence). CDR3 loop: CSARRDRGLNEQYF. The CDR3 DNA reads as TGCAGTGCTAGAAGGGACAGGGGGCTTAATGAGCAGTACTTC.

The rearrangement uses TRBV29-1 and TRBJ2-7; D is perhaps TRBD1 (6 bases). Trimming removed 2 bases at V and 4 bases at J, with 15 bases between. The CDR3 covers 14 residues. Germline CDR1 SQVTM, CDR2 ANQGSEA. CDR3 sequence (DNA): TGCAGCGTTGAAATCCCGGGACAATTTTACGAGCAGTACTTC. Its translation: CSVEIPGQFYEQYF.

The V call is TRBV20-1, the J call TRBJ2-7, with no clear D. The CDR3 sequence is 12 residues long. Germline V CDR1 and CDR2: DFQATT, SNEGSKA (reference sequence). The V and J ends lost 6 bases and 2 bases respectively, with 11 bases between them. The CDR3 DNA sequence: TGCAGTGCCCCAAAGGCTCCCTACGAGCAGTACTTC. This codes for CSAPKAPYEQYF.

In DNA form, the CDR3 reads TGCGCCAGCAACGGCGGGAGGGTTCAAGAGACCCAGTACTTC. This sequence encodes CASNGGRVQETQYF. The chain links TRBV5-1 to TRBJ2-5, with 9 bases fitting TRBD2. The CDR3 extends over 14 amino acids. Trimming at V came to 6 bases and at J to 2 bases, leaving 5 bases not matched to a gene. Per the germline V gene, CDR1 is SGHRS and CDR2 is YFSETQ.

This clonotype was seen only a few times. This chain connects TRBV5-5 to TRBJ1-4, with TRBD1 matching over 9 bases. Germline CDR1 is SGHKS and CDR2 is YYEKEE (reference sequence). This CDR3 is built from 14 residues. Trimming at V came to 4 bases and at J to 10 bases, leaving 8 bases not matched to a gene. CDR3 nucleotides: TGTGCCAGCAGCAACCGGGACAGGGTAGCAAAACTGTTTTTT. Amino acids: CASSNRDRVAKLFF. Full variable domain (remainder filled in from reference TRBV5-5 and TRBJ1-4): DAGVTQSPTHLIKTRGQQVTLRCSPISGHKSVSWYQQVLGQGPQFIFQYYEKEERGRGNFPDRFSARQFPNYSSELNVNALLLGDSALYLCASSNRDRVAKLFFGSGTQLSVL.

This clonotype was observed a handful of times. The V gene is TRBV7-9, the J gene TRBJ2-5; 12 bases line up with TRBD2. CDR1 is SEHNR, CDR2 FQNEAQ, per germline (reference sequence). The junction had 7 bases not matched to a gene; V was cut back by 3 bases and J by 5 bases. The CDR3 has 16 residues. In DNA form, the CDR3 reads TGTGCCAGCAGCTTGGAGACTAGCGGGAGTTGGGAGACCCAGTACTTC. Translating it yields CASSLETSGSWETQYF.

This rearrangement joins TRBV9 to TRBJ2-1; 11 bases are shared with TRBD2. The V segment lost 4 bases and the J segment 4 bases; nucleotides outside the gene matches: 13. Germline V CDR1 and CDR2: SGDLS, YYNGEE. This CDR3 spans 18 amino acids. Written as DNA, the CDR3 is TGTGCCAGCAGCCCAAGTCATACTAGCGGGAGAAGGTACAATGAGCAGTTCTTC. Amino acids: CASSPSHTSGRRYNEQFF.

This clonotype was counted between two and nine times. The J gene is TRBJ2-3, the V gene TRBV11-2; 12 positions agree with TRBD2. V shed 6 bases, J shed 7 bases, and the junction held 5 bases outside the gene matches. The CDR3 consists of 14 residues. Germline CDR1 is SGHAT and CDR2 is FQNNGV. The CDR3 protein is CASRRLAGAYTQYF. As DNA, the CDR3 is TGTGCCAGCAGGAGACTAGCGGGAGCTTATACGCAGTATTTT. Complete variable domain (other parts from reference TRBV11-2 and TRBJ2-3): EAGVAQSPRYKIIEKRQSVAFWCNPISGHATLYWYQQILGQGPKLLIQFQNNGVVDDSQLPKDRFSAERLKGVDSTLKIQPAKLEDSAVYLCASRRLAGAYTQYFGPGTRLTVL.

Turning to this clonotype: Given a much more abundant clone one base away, this may be a read error. V usage is TRBV20-1 and J usage is TRBJ2-7; 9 bases are a match to TRBD2. V was pared by 3 bases and J by 5 bases, with 11 bases of the junction left unmatched. CDR1 and CDR2 (germline): DFQATT, SNEGSKA (reference sequence). There are 15 residues in the CDR3. CDR3 residues: CSASPPLAGDDEQYF. DNA for the CDR3: TGCAGTGCTAGCCCCCCACTAGCGGGTGACGACGAGCAGTACTTC.

The chain recombines TRBV20-1 with TRBJ2-1; D possibly uses TRBD1 or TRBD2 (6 bases each). CDR3 length: 17 amino acids. The V gene lost 4 bases and the J gene lost 5 bases, with 24 bases spanning the gap. Germline V gives CDR1 DFQATT, CDR2 SNEGSKA (reference sequence). CDR3 region: CSAIRLGGYTPNNEQFF. The CDR3 DNA reads TGCAGTGCTATCAGATTGGGGGGCTACACACCAAACAATGAGCAGTTCTTC.

This clonotype has just one count. The chain joins TRBV28 to TRBJ1-2; D might be TRBD1 (5 bases). This CDR3 is 18 amino acids long. V was shortened by 6 bases and J by 5 bases, with 28 bases between the two germline ends. Germline V gives CDR1 MDHEN, CDR2 SYDVKM. The CDR3 nucleotides are TGTGCCAGCAGCCTACCCATCGGGGGGGAGGGGCCTTTGTATGGCTACACCTTC. Translation gives CASSLPIGGEGPLYGYTF.